The T cell receptor (beta chain) described here comes from a study of blood T cell repertoires in COVID-19. On the study more broadly: Collection of acute and convalescent COVID-19 samples took place in the United States, Italy and Spain. PBMCs, B-cell-depleted T cells, or T cells were the source of the cDNA or gDNA that made up the material.

As handled by the study authors: Reference gene primer amplification gave estimated nucleated cell counts. TCRdb's copy holds only in-frame clones and misses some; the assay was immunoSEQ multiplex PCR. V and J calls and clone size follow that table, whereas D and trimming were derived from the DNA. The sample consists of tens of thousands of clones, roughly 90% of them appearing once. CDR3 length equals 14 residues. Germline CDR1 is SGHNT and CDR2 is YYREEE (reference sequence). Between the trimmed V and J ends, which lost 0 bases and 6 bases, there was a span of 12 bases. The chain couples TRBV5-4 to TRBJ1-1; a weak D match, TRBD1 (5 bases). Sequencing input: peripheral blood. The TCR originated in a human donor with active COVID-19. The donor label of this sample is uncertain. The CDR3, as DNA: TGTGCCAGCAGCTTGGAGGCAGGGCGTGCTGAAGCTTTCTTT. The encoded protein is CASSLEAGRAEAFF.